The 15 T cell receptor beta chains below were found in one sample sequenced in a study of cytomegalovirus exposure and HLA in healthy donors. Use of 60 Vbeta and 13 Jbeta primers characterized the PCR. This table comes from immunoSEQ multiplex PCR, and its TCRdb copy is limited to in-frame clones, with some not included. The sample lists about 110,000 clones, about two thirds occurring once. Sequences were obtained from PBMCs. The receptor source for this set is a boy between 10 and 17 years old in good health and CMV-seronegative.

This sequence joins TRBV11-3 and TRBJ1-1, with TRBD1 matching 8 bases. V was pared by 1 base and J by 4 bases, with 8 bases of the junction left unmatched. Germline values: CDR1 SGHNT, CDR2 YENEEA. The CDR3 consists of 16 residues. Here the CDR3 DNA reads TGTGCCAGCAGCTTAGGAAGGACAGGGCTGCGCACTGAAGCTTTCTTT. This encodes CASSLGRTGLRTEAFF.

The rearrangement links TRBV28 to TRBJ2-7; possible D gene TRBD2, 5 bases. Per the germline V gene, CDR1 is MDHEN and CDR2 is SYDVKM. The ends were cut back, 4 bases at V and 2 bases at J, with 9 bases in the middle. This CDR3 is 13 amino acids long. The CDR3 sequence: CASSWAGAYEQYF. In DNA, the CDR3 is TGTGCCAGCAGTTGGGCGGGTGCCTACGAGCAGTACTTC.

The CDR3 nucleotides are TGTGCCAGCAGCTTAGGGGGTAGCGGGAGTAGCGGGGAGCTGTTTTTT. As protein: CASSLGGSGSSGELFF. The genes are TRBV7-8 and TRBJ2-2, with 9 bases lining up with TRBD2. The CDR3 runs to 16 residues. From germline, CDR1 is SGHVS and CDR2 FQNEAQ. V trimming: 1 base; J trimming: 7 bases; junction bases outside the gene matches: 7.

The gene calls are TRBV5-1 and TRBJ2-7; D perhaps matches TRBD1 (5 bases). Germline CDR1 SGHRS, CDR2 YFSETQ. V was trimmed by 1 base and J by 6 bases, leaving 5 bases between them. The CDR3 length is 11 residues. CDR3 sequence (DNA): TGCGCCAGCAGCTTGCAGGGCGAGCAGTACTTC. It is translated as CASSLQGEQYF.

V gene TRBV10-3 combines with J gene TRBJ1-5, with 10 nucleotides matching TRBD1. CDR1 is ENHRY, CDR2 SYGVKD, per germline. The CDR3 spans 16 residues. After removal of 2 bases from V and 1 base from J, the junction contained 2 bases not matched to a gene. DNA of the CDR3: TGTGCCATCAGTGAGAGGGGACAGGGGAGCAATCAGCCCCAGCATTTT. It translates to CAISERGQGSNQPQHF.

This clone was seen a handful of times. V is TRBV9 and J is TRBJ2-7, with D possibly being TRBD2 (5 bases). The CDR3 covers 15 residues. The ends were cut back, 0 bases at V and 2 bases at J, with 12 bases in the middle. Germline V lookup: CDR1 SGDLS, CDR2 YYNGEE. CDR3: CASSVGSRGPYEQYF. The CDR3 DNA sequence: TGTGCCAGCAGCGTAGGTAGCCGCGGGCCCTACGAGCAGTACTTC.

The gene calls are TRBV6-6 and TRBJ2-2; possible D gene TRBD2, 6 bases. The ends were cut back, 5 bases at V and 3 bases at J, with 10 bases in the middle. Germline assignment: CDR1 MNHNY and CDR2 SVGAGI (reference sequence). The CDR3 is 14 residues long. Here the CDR3 reads CASSRRDHTGELFF. CDR3 nucleotides: TGTGCCAGCAGTCGGCGGGACCACACCGGGGAGCTGTTTTTT.

The chain has TRBV9 and TRBJ2-3; TRBD2 is a possible D gene (6 bases). The CDR3 length is 14 residues. Germline-derived CDR1 and CDR2 are SGDLS and YYNGEE. Trimming stripped 7 bases from V and 6 bases from J, with 18 bases between. The CDR3 loop is CASGLSLATDTQYF. In DNA form, the CDR3 reads TGTGCCAGCGGGTTAAGTCTAGCGACGGATACGCAGTATTTT.

The gene calls are TRBV6-4 and TRBJ2-3, with TRBD1 matching over 12 bases. The CDR3 is made up of 16 amino acids. V lost 2 bases, J lost 2 bases, and 2 bases stayed unmatched. CDR1 MRHNA and CDR2 SNTAGT come from the germline V gene. CDR3 sequence (DNA): TGTGCCAGCAGTGACCTGGGACAGGGGGCCACAGATACGCAGTATTTT. Amino acid sequence: CASSDLGQGATDTQYF.

The CDR3 DNA reads as TGTGCCAGCAGCTTAGCGATGATAGGGGTGGCAGGAAACACCATATATTTT. Its protein is CASSLAMIGVAGNTIYF. The chain couples TRBV7-8 to TRBJ1-3; tentatively, D is TRBD1 (5 bases). V was clipped by 0 bases and J by 4 bases, with 16 bases between them. Per germline, CDR1 SGHVS and CDR2 FQNEAQ. The CDR3 length is 17 residues.

Remarks on this clone: Without the conserved terminal phenylalanine or tryptophan, this CDR3 likely stems from a read error. The DNA is left out, because the CDR3 cannot be placed on it with certainty; the CDR3 is given as TCRdb lists it. The chain joins TRBV13 to TRBJ1-1; the listed D gene, TRBD1, was not tested against the DNA. Termini included, the CDR3 measures 13 amino acids. Germline V gene lookup returns CDR1 PRHDT and CDR2 FYEKMQ (reference sequence). CDR3 sequence reads: CASSLVSDTEALV.

The chain is built from TRBV5-1 and TRBJ1-1, with D possibly TRBD1 on 5 matching bases. V lost 6 bases, J lost 3 bases, and 15 bases lay in between. The germline gives CDR1 SGHRS, CDR2 YFSETQ. The CDR3 has 14 amino acids. The CDR3 loop is CASMPGMWDTEAFF. CDR3 sequence (DNA): TGCGCCAGCATGCCAGGGATGTGGGACACTGAAGCTTTCTTT.

The chain joins TRBV7-2 to TRBJ2-4, with 9 bases aligning to TRBD2. The CDR3 consists of 15 residues. V trimming: 1 base; J trimming: 7 bases; junction bases outside the gene matches: 5. CDR1 is SGHTA, CDR2 FQGNSA, per germline. Here the CDR3 reads CASSLDGGGANIQYF. In nucleotides, the CDR3 is TGTGCCAGCAGCTTAGATGGCGGGGGGGCGAACATTCAGTACTTC.

This clone was observed a few times. This chain connects TRBV9 to TRBJ2-7; 12 positions agree with TRBD2. The trim removed 3 bases at V and 4 bases at J, leaving 2 bases unmatched. CDR1 is SGDLS, CDR2 YYNGEE, per germline. This CDR3 contains 14 residues. The CDR3 here is CASSASGRGYEQYF. The DNA of the CDR3 is TGTGCCAGCAGCGCTAGCGGGAGGGGGTACGAGCAGTACTTC.

DNA for the CDR3: TGTGCCAGCAGTGATCGCACAGGGGGCGCTCAGCCCCAGCATTTT. It codes for CASSDRTGGAQPQHF. The V gene is TRBV6-1, the J gene TRBJ1-5, with 9 bases aligning to TRBD1. The CDR3 sequence is 15 residues long. Unmatched junction bases numbered 6, after V lost 3 bases and J lost 6 bases. The germline V gene encodes CDR1 MNHNS and CDR2 SASEGT.